This T cell receptor beta chain was sequenced during a study of blood T cell repertoires in COVID-19 (dated by TCRdb to the early 2020s). General notes on the study: Samples covering the acute and convalescent phases of COVID-19 were provided by collaborators in the United States, Italy and Spain. The prospective study material was composed of cDNA or gDNA derived from T cells, B-cell-depleted T cells, or PBMCs. The sample metadata nearly always contained a de-identified subject ID, COVID-19 status, age in years and sex. The repertoires were released in a freely available public database intended as a resource for research on the immune response to SARS-CoV-2. Where available, HLA class I and class II types were taken from metadata supplied by the sample provider and were not determined by assay-based typing. Deeply sampled blood TCRbeta repertoires from subjects exposed to, actively infected with, or recovered from COVID-19 were included in the dataset. Samples came from the ongoing ImmuneRACE study (first 160 participants) plus 1,254 subjects from 6 global collaborators. The investigation overall reported the following: The amount of clinical and demographic metadata varied by source and participant and was provided uncurated.

Its CDR3 holds 15 amino acids, cysteine through phenylalanine. CDR3 DNA is the only sequence kept; it has 45 bases, read in frame from the first base. V loses 5 bases, J loses 3 bases, and the germline ends lie 15 bases apart. CDR1 and CDR2 (SGHAT, FQNNGV) derive from the germline V gene. As concerns this clone: Its antigen is currently not known. No base qualities exist here, and no much larger clone lies one base off it.

The immunoSEQ Assay, a bias-controlled multiplex PCR, was used to amplify TCRbeta CDR3 regions from genomic DNA. The study's own analysis went as follows. Nucleated cell counts per sample were estimated from amplification of reference gene primers within the assay. To quantify the absolute abundance of each unique TCRbeta CDR3 rearrangement, sequence reads were collapsed and filtered. Productive Simpson clonality was computed per sample as the square root of Simpson's diversity index over productive rearrangements. TCRdb took this table from immuneACCESS and kept in-frame rearrangements with V and J called. Such tables lack part of the clones; where checked against another copy, unresolved V genes explain under half of the gap, and the rest is unexplained. V and J calls and clone size follow that table, whereas D and trimming were derived from the DNA. Across this sample there are 360,000 or so clones, with approximately 84% seen only once. Jointly, the top ten make up approximately 3.1% of the sample.

Enrolling through a virtual design, the prospective study's participants ranged in age from roughly 18 to 89 years and lived across roughly 24 United States geographic areas. To assign participants to cohorts, the prospective study relied on clinical history that participants themselves reported in a screening survey and a study questionnaire. ImmuneRACE Cohort 3 recovered participants were defined by two consecutive negative NP/OP PCR tests, healthcare professional clearance, or symptom resolution. Each participant in the prospective study had whole blood, serum and a nasopharyngeal or oropharyngeal swab collected by mobile phlebotomists. Prospective study participants could optionally give additional blood draws and questionnaires over an approximately two-month period. Before DNA extraction, blood samples from the prospective study were shipped at room temperature or frozen.

The sequence links TRBV11-2 to TRBJ2-3, with a weak D call of TRBD2 (7 bases match). This clonotype was sampled from a woman aged 25-40 years who had recovered from COVID-19. Sequences were obtained from PBMCs or T cells enriched from blood (not recorded which). The DNA sequence is as follows: TGTGCCAGCAGCCCAGGGGCGGGAGATACAGATACGCAGTATTTT. Translated, it gives CASSPGAGDTDTQYF.